This T cell receptor (beta chain) was obtained from a study of CDR3 diversity in severe acne. CDR3 length equals 13 residues. Germline values: CDR1 SNHLY, CDR2 FYNNEI. V lost 6 bases and J lost 5, with 13 bases in between. TCRdb passed the PCR reads through MiXCR, listing each CDR3 protein once. This sample has some 84,000 distinct CDR3 sequences, with 45% to 50% found just once. Sequenced: blood. The V call is TRBV2, the J call TRBJ2-5; possible D gene TRBD2, 5 bases. This TCR was recovered from a male donor in good health, serving as a control. The CDR3 protein is CASSKDSQETQYF. Here the CDR3 DNA reads TGTGCCAGCAGCAAGGACTCCCAGGAGACCCAGTACTTC. The full variable domain, its missing parts supplied by reference TRBV2 and TRBJ2-5, is EPEVTQTPSHQVTQMGQEVILRCVPISNHLYFYWYRQILGQKVEFLVSFYNNEISEKSEIFDDQFSVERPDGSNFTLKIRSTKLEDSAMYFCASSKDSQETQYFGPGTRLLVL.